A selection of T cell receptor beta chains follows, all from one sample in a study of T-cell reconstitution after alpha-beta-depleted transplantation in children. One entry per CDR3 protein results from TCRdb running MiXCR on the PCR reads. This sample carries 210,000 or so distinct CDR3 sequences, 8% to 10% of them seen once, and the ten largest clones take over 5.5%. The source material was PBMCs from the stem cell graft donor, sampled from the stem cell graft. These receptors were obtained from a human donor who donated a stem cell graft to a child with acute lymphoblastic leukemia. Each CDR3 is given with its conserved first and last residue. A D gene is named only where the DNA matches it firmly. Only some rows state a clone size, as once, few, many or a class for expanded clones.

cdr3_nt,cdr3_aa,v_call,j_call,clone_size,d_call
TGTGCCAGCAGCTTAGGTACGGTTAAAGGCCAAGAGACCCAGTACTTC,CASSLGTVKGQETQYF,TRBV7-2,TRBJ2-5,-,-
TGTGCCAGCAACGCACAGGGCCTGGGCACTGAAGCTTTCTTT,CASNAQGLGTEAFF,TRBV7-2,TRBJ1-1,few,-
TGTGCCAGCAGCACCCGACGGAAATTGAACACTGAAGCTTTCTTT,CASSTRRKLNTEAFF,TRBV11-2,TRBJ1-1,many,-
TGTGCCAGCAGCCTCGGGGCCACTTCCTACGAGCAGTACTTC,CASSLGATSYEQYF,TRBV2,TRBJ2-7,-,-
TGCGCCAGCAGCTTCCAGGGGGCGCGATCGGATGGCTACACCTTC,CASSFQGARSDGYTF,TRBV5-1,TRBJ1-2,few,TRBD1
TGCAGTGCTAGAGATCCGGTGACGAACACTGAAGCTTTCTTT,CSARDPVTNTEAFF,TRBV20-1,TRBJ1-1,-,-
TGTGCCAGCAGCTACACGGGACAGGGCGAGGTTCAGCCCCAGCATTTT,CASSYTGQGEVQPQHF,TRBV6-2/TRBV6-3,TRBJ1-5,few,TRBD1
TGTGCCAGCAGTGAAAAGGGGCCCCACCTCCTAAATGAGCAGTTCTTC,CASSEKGPHLLNEQFF,TRBV2,TRBJ2-1,many,-
TGTGCCAGTAGTATTACGGGACAGAACACTGAAGCTTTCTTT,CASSITGQNTEAFF,TRBV19,TRBJ1-1,few,-
TGTGCCAGCCCCTTCTATCGGGGATTCACTGAAGCTTTCTTT,CASPFYRGFTEAFF,TRBV6-8,TRBJ1-1,-,-
TGTGCCAGCAGCTTACGTATTCCGGATACGCAGTATTTT,CASSLRIPDTQYF,TRBV7-8,TRBJ2-3,few,-
TGTGCCACCAGTGATTTTCGGGCCCCAACCGAGGGTGAGCAGTTCTTC,CATSDFRAPTEGEQFF,TRBV24-1,TRBJ2-1,-,-
TGTGCCAGCACCATTTCACGTGCATCGCCCTACAATGAGCAGTTCTTC,CASTISRASPYNEQFF,TRBV5-6,TRBJ2-1,few,-
TGTGCCAGCAGCTTTCGGACAGGAGTGTTCCAAGAGACCCAGTACTTC,CASSFRTGVFQETQYF,TRBV6-2/TRBV6-3,TRBJ2-5,-,TRBD1
TGTGCCATCAGTGAGCTCGACAGAGCCGAAGAGACCCAGTACTTC,CAISELDRAEETQYF,TRBV10-3,TRBJ2-5,many,-
TGTGCCAGCAGCCCAACCGGGGGGGCCACTGAAGCTTTCTTT,CASSPTGGATEAFF,TRBV3-1,TRBJ1-1,many,-
TGTGCCAGCAGTTTCGGGACTACTGAAGCTTTCTTT,CASSFGTTEAFF,TRBV12-3/TRBV12-4,TRBJ1-1,few,-
TGTGCCAGCAGCTTAGAAGGGGGGGCTGCTGAAGCTTTCTTT,CASSLEGGAAEAFF,TRBV11-2,TRBJ1-1,few,-
TGTGCCAGCAGCTTGGAAGGGGCCTACAATGAGCAGTTCTTC,CASSLEGAYNEQFF,TRBV5-8,TRBJ2-1,many,-
TGTGCCAGCAGCCGCCTTGGGGGAGGCGAGCAGTACTTC,CASSRLGGGEQYF,TRBV13,TRBJ2-7,many,-
TGCAGCGACTACCGGGACAGTCTCTCTGGAAACACCATATATTTT,CSDYRDSLSGNTIYF,TRBV29-1,TRBJ1-3,many,TRBD1
TGTGCCAGCAGTTTCGGACAGCGGGGGGTACCCCTAGATGAGCAGTTCTTC,CASSFGQRGVPLDEQFF,TRBV12-3/TRBV12-4,TRBJ2-1,few,TRBD2
TGTGCCAGCAGCGCGACAGGTAGAGGAGAAAAACTGTTTTTT,CASSATGRGEKLFF,TRBV5-8,TRBJ1-4,many,-
TGTGCCAGCACCCTCGGGATGGCTAATCAGCCCCAGCATTTT,CASTLGMANQPQHF,TRBV6-2/TRBV6-3,TRBJ1-5,-,-
TGTGCCAGCAGCTCTAGACTCCGGACAGGGCGGGATGAGCAGTTCTTC,CASSSRLRTGRDEQFF,TRBV7-9,TRBJ2-1,few,TRBD1
TGTGCCATCAGCATCCCGAGGACAGGGTCTGCCTACAACTTCCTGACTTTC,CAISIPRTGSAYNFLTF,TRBV7-9,TRBJ2-6,-,TRBD1
TGTGCCAGCAGTTTATACGGGGCCCAGGGCAATCAGCCCCAGCATTTT,CASSLYGAQGNQPQHF,TRBV12-3/TRBV12-4,TRBJ1-5,many,-
TGTGCCAGCTCGGGTTACGAACAGCCCCAGCATTTT,CASSGYEQPQHF,TRBV7-2,TRBJ1-5,many,-
TGTGCCAGCAGCCGGGCGCGGAACACCGGGGAGCTGTTTTTT,CASSRARNTGELFF,TRBV11-2,TRBJ2-2,many,-
TGTGCCAGCAGCGGCCTAGCGGGCACTGAAGCTTTCTTT,CASSGLAGTEAFF,TRBV7-2,TRBJ1-1,few,-
TGTGCCAGCAGCCCGCGGGGGGGAACTGAAGCTTTCTTT,CASSPRGGTEAFF,TRBV3-1,TRBJ1-1,-,-
TGCGCCAGCAGCTTGTTGCTAGCGGGGATAACCACAGATACGCAGTATTTT,CASSLLLAGITTDTQYF,TRBV5-1,TRBJ2-3,few,TRBD2
TGTGCCAGCAGCTTACGACCCTCTAGCACTGTTAGCACAGATACGCAGTATTTT,CASSLRPSSTVSTDTQYF,TRBV7-6,TRBJ2-3,many,-
TGTGCCAGCAGTTTATCCGGAATTCCCGGGGGGACGGATGAGCAGTTCTTC,CASSLSGIPGGTDEQFF,TRBV27,TRBJ2-1,many,TRBD2
TGCGCCAGCAGCCAAGTCGACATGGTCTCCTACAATGAGCAGTTCTTC,CASSQVDMVSYNEQFF,TRBV4-1,TRBJ2-1,few,-
TGCGCCAGCTTCGCTGGGGGGGCCGACACTGAAGCTTTCTTT,CASFAGGADTEAFF,TRBV5-1,TRBJ1-1,-,-
TGTGCCAGCAGCTTTGAGACTAGCGGGCGGGGGCAGTTCTTC,CASSFETSGRGQFF,TRBV7-2,TRBJ2-1,many,TRBD2
TGTGCCAGCAGTTATTCTTCGTCGTCAGGGAGGGACGAAAAACTGTTTTTT,CASSYSSSSGRDEKLFF,TRBV6-5,TRBJ1-4,few,-
TGTGCCAGCAGCTGGCTACAGGGGGCGGACACCGGGGAGCTGTTTTTT,CASSWLQGADTGELFF,TRBV12-3/TRBV12-4,TRBJ2-2,-,TRBD1
TGCGCCAGCTGCCAAACTAGCGGGGTATACGAGCAGTACTTC,CASCQTSGVYEQYF,TRBV5-1,TRBJ2-7,many,TRBD2
TGTGCCAGCAGCAAAAATGGACAGGGCGACTACGAGCAGTACTTC,CASSKNGQGDYEQYF,TRBV7-2,TRBJ2-7,-,TRBD1
TGTGCCAGCAGCCACGAACAAGGGATCAACTATGGCTACACCTTC,CASSHEQGINYGYTF,TRBV3-1,TRBJ1-2,few,-
TGCGCCAGCAGCCAAGAGGGCCTAGGCGCCTCTGGAAACACCATATATTTT,CASSQEGLGASGNTIYF,TRBV4-3,TRBJ1-3,few,-
TGTGCCAGCAGCCCCGGGACAGTGGCCAAAAACATTCAGTACTTC,CASSPGTVAKNIQYF,TRBV5-8,TRBJ2-4,-,TRBD1
TGTGCCAGCAGTTACCGGTCGTCCTACGAGCAGTACTTC,CASSYRSSYEQYF,TRBV6-2/TRBV6-3,TRBJ2-7,-,-
TGTGCCACCAGCTACGACCGCGGGGGTCTCTCCTACAATGAGCAGTTCTTC,CATSYDRGGLSYNEQFF,TRBV15,TRBJ2-1,few,TRBD2
TGCGCCAGCAGCGCACAGTTTAATGGGAACACTGAAGCTTTCTTT,CASSAQFNGNTEAFF,TRBV5-1,TRBJ1-1,many,-
TGTGCCAGCAGCCAAGATCCGAAGAACAATGAGCAGTTCTTC,CASSQDPKNNEQFF,TRBV3-1,TRBJ2-1,many,-
TGTGCCAGCAGTGATCCCCTAGCGGGGGGGATACTCTACGAGCAGTACTTC,CASSDPLAGGILYEQYF,TRBV2,TRBJ2-7,few,TRBD2
TGCGCCAGCAGCCAAGATCCCGCAGGGAGTAATTCACCCCTCCACTTT,CASSQDPAGSNSPLHF,TRBV4-3,TRBJ1-6,-,-
TGTGCCAGCAGCTTAGCTTACACCGGGGAGCTGTTTTTT,CASSLAYTGELFF,TRBV11-3,TRBJ2-2,-,-
TGTGCCAGCAGCTCGGAGGGAGCACGCGGCCATGGCTACACCTTC,CASSSEGARGHGYTF,TRBV27,TRBJ1-2,many,-
TGTGCCAGCGGACAGAGAGCTAACTATGGCTACACCTTC,CASGQRANYGYTF,TRBV12-3/TRBV12-4,TRBJ1-2,-,-
TGTGCCAGCAGCTTGGGACTAGCGGGGGCAGATACGCAGTATTTT,CASSLGLAGADTQYF,TRBV7-8,TRBJ2-3,few,TRBD2
TGTGCCAGCAGTTGGGCAGGGGCTATGAACACTGAAGCTTTCTTT,CASSWAGAMNTEAFF,TRBV27,TRBJ1-1,-,-
TGTGCCAGCATTCCGGGACCGGGAGATGGGTGGCCCCAGCATTTT,CASIPGPGDGWPQHF,TRBV6-1,TRBJ1-5,-,-
TGCAGTGCTAGAGATCTTAGGGGACTAGCGGGGGGTAGCTCCTACAATGAGCAGTTCTTC,CSARDLRGLAGGSSYNEQFF,TRBV20-1,TRBJ2-1,-,TRBD2
TGCGCCAGCAGCTTGGCCTTACTAGCGGGAATCGGTGGGCAGTTCTTC,CASSLALLAGIGGQFF,TRBV5-1,TRBJ2-1,many,TRBD2
TGTGCCAGTAGCTCGCAGGGGGGAGATGAGCAGTTCTTC,CASSSQGGDEQFF,TRBV19,TRBJ2-1,few,-
TGCAGCGTTACTGGGGGCCGCAATCAGCCCCAGCATTTT,CSVTGGRNQPQHF,TRBV29-1,TRBJ1-5,-,-